This TCR beta chain came from a study of shared clonotypes between healthy human individuals. About the research overall: Contributing individuals were a couple of females and a few males aged 18 to 49. Plates per donor: three CD4 naive, three CD4 memory, two CD8 naive, one CD8 memory.

CDR1 and CDR2 (germline): SGHDN, FVKESK. This CDR3 contains 17 residues. The ends lost 5 bases at V and 0 bases at J; junction bases unmatched: 10. Splitting of CD4+ cells produced CD45RA+ naive and CD45RA-negative memory subsets. At a deep level, the assay was run. Produced via immunoSEQ multiplex PCR; TCRdb's table is partial and in-frame only. The sample lists some 1.1 million clones, 77% occurring once. What was sequenced was memory CD4+ T cells from PBMCs. Documented subset: CD45RA-negative fraction. The chain carries TRBV14 and TRBJ2-1, with 7 bases identical to TRBD2. This sequence originates from a young man in good health. Some clones in this sample may be carry-over from other donors' samples. The DNA for the CDR3 is TGTGCCAGCAGCGAGGGACGGACTAGGAGCTCCTACAATGAGCAGTTCTTC. Amino acid sequence: CASSEGRTRSSYNEQFF.